This T cell receptor beta chain came from a study of cytomegalovirus exposure and HLA in healthy donors. Study results and caveats: An analysis was carried out at a later point. It showed that HLA-associated TCR beta chains were more clonally expanded than equally common non-associated chains. Data from an earlier analysis indicated that most TCR beta V segments were productive either about 90% or about 30% of the time. Association of a missense DCLRE1C variant with TCR beta V- and J-gene trimming was reported in a later analysis.

PCR amplification relied on 60 Vbeta primers (plus 13 Jbeta primers). TCRdb's copy holds only in-frame clones and misses some; the assay was immunoSEQ multiplex PCR. The table records some 190,000 clones, about nine tenths of them present only once. The V gene lost 4 bases and the J gene lost 7 bases, with 20 bases spanning the gap. Germline lookup yields CDR1 MNHEY and CDR2 SVGAGI. The CDR3 is 16 amino acids. Healthy bone marrow donors supplied every sample. As to this clone: No antigen is known for it.

Sequencing used PBMCs. The source of this sequence is a boy aged 2 to 10 in good health and CMV-seronegative. This chain joins TRBV6-5 and TRBJ2-1; no definite D call. DNA for the CDR3: TGTGCCAGCAGTTTTATGTCCGCAGGATTGGAAAATGAGCAGTTCTTC. Its protein product is CASSFMSAGLENEQFF.